A single sample gave rise to the 31 T cell receptor beta chains below, sequenced in a study of vaccination and CD4 T cells after COVID-19. The antigens of these receptors remain unknown. Oncomine TCR Beta short-read sequencing was applied to DNA from cultured CD4+ T cells. TCRdb reprocessed the PCR reads via MiXCR and lists one record per CDR3 protein. This table holds several thousand distinct CDR3 sequences, around three fifths found once. Treatment reported: approximately nine-day PBMC culture with coronavirus spike peptide pools or control peptides (ViraFEST assay). Sequenced sample: CD4+ T cells from blood, cultured in vitro. These receptors were taken from a human donor who had recovered from COVID-19.

The chain is built from TRBV7-3 and TRBJ2-2; D is uncertain. CDR1 and CDR2 from the germline V gene are SGHTA and FQGTGA. The CDR3 loop spans 14 amino acids. V was trimmed by 7 bases and J by 4 bases, leaving 13 bases between them. The CDR3 DNA follows: TGTGCCAGCAAATTTAGACCCAGCACCGGGGAGCTGTTTTTT. Translated, it gives CASKFRPSTGELFF.

This clonotype is large within its sample. The V call is TRBV6-5, the J call TRBJ1-1; possibly TRBD1 for D (5 bases). Trimming stripped 2 bases from V and 5 bases from J, with 12 bases between. This CDR3 has 14 residues. Germline V gene lookup returns CDR1 MNHEY and CDR2 SVGAGI. The CDR3 loop reads CASSYDRRGTEAFF. Here the CDR3 DNA reads TGTGCCAGCAGTTACGACAGAAGGGGAACTGAAGCTTTCTTT.

With regard to this clonotype: A clone one base away is much larger, so this may be a read error. Given the absence of the conserved phenylalanine or tryptophan at the CDR3 end, a read error is likely. The chain combines TRBV7-6 with TRBJ2-7; TRBD1 is a possible D gene (5 bases). Germline CDR1 is SGHVS and CDR2 is FNYEAQ. V gave up 4 bases and J gave up 4 bases, with 14 bases separating them. This CDR3 has 14 amino acids. The CDR3: CASSWGPKGYEQYS. The CDR3 nucleotides are TGTGCCAGCAGCTGGGGCCCGAAAGGATACGAGCAGTACTCC.

This sequence joins TRBV20-1 and TRBJ1-4; possibly TRBD1 for D (6 bases). Germline CDR1 and CDR2: DFQATT and SNEGSKA (reference sequence). V was clipped by 2 bases and J by 5 bases, with 9 bases between them. The CDR3 spans 13 residues. This chain's CDR3 is CSARPRGNEKLFF. The DNA for the CDR3 is TGCAGTGCTAGACCGAGGGGGAATGAAAAACTGTTTTTT.

V and J are TRBV5-1 and TRBJ1-1; TRBD1 matches at 9 bases. With V trimmed by 1 base and J by 3 bases, 4 bases remained unmatched. The CDR3 is 15 residues long. The V gene's germline CDR1 is SGHRS and CDR2 YFSETQ. This CDR3 is CASSLTGGWDTEAFF. CDR3 bases: TGCGCCAGCAGCTTGACAGGGGGCTGGGACACTGAAGCTTTCTTT.

The rearrangement links TRBV20-1 to TRBJ1-2; D gene ambiguous. Germline values: CDR1 DFQATT, CDR2 SNEGSKA (reference sequence). The ends were cut back, 2 bases at V and 2 bases at J, with 18 bases in the middle. The CDR3 covers 16 residues. DNA of the CDR3: TGCAGTGCTAGACCCCAATGGACCCAACGAAACTATGGCTACACCTTC. Its protein is CSARPQWTQRNYGYTF.

By share, this clonotype ranks as medium-sized. CDR3 coding DNA: TGTGCCAGCAGAGCCGGGGACATCGGATTCAATCAGCCCCAGCATTTT. Protein sequence: CASRAGDIGFNQPQHF. The V call is TRBV6-2 or TRBV6-3, the J call TRBJ1-5, with D perhaps matching TRBD1 (6 bases). Trimming shortened V by 6 bases and J by 3 bases, and 18 bases separated the two germline ends. This CDR3 has 16 amino acids. CDR1 is MNHEY and CDR2 is SVGEGT in the germline V gene.

This rearrangement joins TRBV7-2 to TRBJ2-1, with 12 bases that match TRBD2. V gave up 5 bases and J gave up 5 bases; unmatched junction bases: 4. The CDR3 totals 15 residues. Germline CDR1 SGHTA, CDR2 FQGNSA. The CDR3 protein is CASSRTSGDNNEQFF. As DNA, the CDR3 is TGTGCCAGCAGCCGGACTAGCGGGGACAACAATGAGCAGTTCTTC.

The CDR3 DNA follows: TGTGCCAGCAGCTTAGGAGGGGGGTCCATCTCCTCAGCTAACTATGGCTACACCTTC. Translation: CASSLGGGSISSANYGYTF. This sequence joins TRBV7-8 and TRBJ1-2, with TRBD1 as a possible D gene (6 bases). The CDR3 covers 19 residues. Trimming left V 1 base short and J 0 bases short, with 21 bases between. Germline V gene lookup returns CDR1 SGHVS and CDR2 FQNEAQ.

The chain carries TRBV20-1 and TRBJ2-4; tentatively, D is TRBD1 (6 bases). This CDR3 comprises 15 residues. The V gene lost 3 bases and the J gene lost 0 bases, with 12 bases spanning the gap. The germline gives CDR1 DFQATT, CDR2 SNEGSKA (reference sequence). In DNA, the CDR3 is TGCAGTGCTAGTGAGGACAGCCTAGCCAAAAACATTCAGTACTTC. Translation: CSASEDSLAKNIQYF.

This clonotype is labeled medium-sized. The J gene is TRBJ1-3, the V gene TRBV6-5; 8 bases fit TRBD1. This CDR3 comprises 16 residues. Unmatched junction bases numbered 10, after V lost 2 bases and J lost 7 bases. Germline CDR1 and CDR2: MNHEY and SVGAGI. The CDR3 nucleotides read TGTGCCAGCAGTTACACACTACAGGGGGTCCAGAACACCATATATTTT. Amino acid sequence: CASSYTLQGVQNTIYF.

This clonotype was counted a single time. The V and J genes are TRBV7-2 and TRBJ2-5, with TRBD2 identical over 8 bases. This CDR3 spans 17 amino acids. CDR1 is SGHTA, CDR2 FQGNSA, per germline. The V segment lost 5 bases and the J segment 6 bases; nucleotides outside the gene matches: 17. The CDR3 nucleotides are TGTGCCAGCAGCCAAGATGTAAGAGGGACTAGGGCCAAGACCCAGTACTTC. This translates into CASSQDVRGTRAKTQYF.

This clonotype is large within its sample. This chain links TRBV6-1 with TRBJ2-7; no firm D call. The CDR3 loop spans 14 amino acids. The germline V gene has CDR1 MNHNS and CDR2 SASEGT. The V end lost 5 bases, the J end lost 2 bases, and 13 bases lay between the germline ends. Here the CDR3 reads CASSRLGRAYEQYF. CDR3 nucleotides: TGTGCCAGCAGTCGATTGGGCCGCGCCTACGAGCAGTACTTC.

This clonotype has just a few counts. The chain recombines TRBV19 with TRBJ1-2; D is uncertain. The germline V and J ends were trimmed by 2 bases and 2 bases, with 6 bases remaining between them. The length of the CDR3 is 13 residues. In germline, CDR1 is LNHDA, CDR2 SQIVND (reference sequence). The CDR3 DNA follows: TGTGCCAGTAGTATACGTGTAAACTATGGCTACACCTTC. It translates to CASSIRVNYGYTF.

This rearrangement joins TRBV7-8 to TRBJ2-7; D is ambiguous. Looked up from germline, CDR1 is SGHVS and CDR2 is FQNEAQ. CDR3 length: 15 amino acids. V lost 2 bases, J lost 6 bases, and 17 bases lay in between. The DNA of the CDR3 is TGTGCCAGCAGCTTAACGTGGTCAGGTCTCGCCGAGCAGTACTTC. Translating gives CASSLTWSGLAEQYF.

The chain uses TRBV7-8 and TRBJ2-3; 12 positions match TRBD2. Germline CDR1 reads SGHVS; CDR2 reads FQNEAQ. The CDR3 is 17 residues long. V was pared by 5 bases and J by 6 bases, with 12 bases of the junction left unmatched. The CDR3 DNA reads as TGTGCCAGCAGCCTCCTGGGGCTAGCGGGAGGGATTGATACGCAGTATTTT. Translated: CASSLLGLAGGIDTQYF.

J is TRBJ1-1 and V is TRBV11-3; D call uncertain. V was clipped by 0 bases and J by 2 bases, with 4 bases between them. Germline CDR1 and CDR2: SGHNT and YENEEA. CDR3 length: 13 amino acids. The CDR3 region has the DNA TGTGCCAGCAGCTTAGATGTTAACACTGAAGCTTTCTTT. Protein product: CASSLDVNTEAFF.

This sequence joins TRBV24-1 and TRBJ1-2; D remains ambiguous. The CDR3 loop spans 13 amino acids. V lost 4 bases and J lost 4, with 9 bases in between. CDR1 is KGHDR, CDR2 SFDVKD, per germline. The CDR3 sequence is CATSDGPGYGYTF. The CDR3 region has the DNA TGTGCCACCAGTGACGGCCCTGGCTATGGCTACACCTTC.

The chain uses TRBV5-1 and TRBJ1-1, with D unresolved. Trimming removed 1 base at V and 2 bases at J, with 12 bases between. This CDR3 region has 15 residues. In germline, CDR1 is SGHRS, CDR2 YFSETQ. The CDR3 DNA follows: TGCGCCAGCAGCTTGAACGGCTTCTCAAACACTGAAGCTTTCTTT. This gives the protein CASSLNGFSNTEAFF.

The chain carries TRBV5-1 and TRBJ1-2, with 7 bases identical to TRBD1. This CDR3 is 17 amino acids long. Looked up from germline, CDR1 is SGHRS and CDR2 is YFSETQ. V dropped 4 bases and J dropped 0; count of bases not matched to a gene: 12. The CDR3 sequence is CASSGGQGQTPNYGYTF. CDR3 coding DNA: TGCGCCAGCAGCGGAGGCCAGGGACAGACGCCTAACTATGGCTACACCTTC.

The V gene is TRBV12-1, the J gene TRBJ2-7; the table's D call, TRBD2, has no DNA check behind it. TRBV12-1 is a pseudogene. CDR3 length: 16 amino acids. CDR3 protein: CASSLRPGPTTYEQYF. As DNA, the CDR3 is TGTGCCAGCAGCTTAAGACCGGGCCCGACTACCTACGAGCAGTACTTC.

The V call is TRBV12-3 or TRBV12-4, the J call TRBJ1-1; 7 bases are a match to TRBD1. The V segment lost 6 bases and the J segment 4 bases; nucleotides outside the gene matches: 8. CDR3 size: 14 residues. CDR3 residues: CASREGAISTEAFF. The CDR3 nucleotides read TGTGCCAGCAGGGAGGGGGCTATCAGCACTGAAGCTTTCTTT.

The chain is built from TRBV5-1 and TRBJ2-1, with 12 bases aligning to TRBD2. The ends lost 0 bases at V and 5 bases at J; junction bases unmatched: 3. Germline V CDR1 and CDR2: SGHRS, YFSETQ. The CDR3 spans 16 residues. The CDR3 is CASSLAGLAGNNEQFF. The CDR3 DNA sequence: TGCGCCAGCAGCTTGGCCGGACTAGCGGGAAACAATGAGCAGTTCTTC.

The J gene is TRBJ2-7, the V gene TRBV20-1; TRBD2 matches 7 bases. The trim removed 3 bases at V and 3 bases at J, leaving 14 bases unmatched. The CDR3 contains 16 residues. Germline CDR1 is DFQATT and CDR2 is SNEGSKA (reference sequence). CDR3 protein: CSARPNRGVAGYEQYF. CDR3 nucleotide sequence: TGCAGTGCTAGGCCGAATCGAGGAGTAGCGGGCTACGAGCAGTACTTC.

The gene calls are TRBV7-8 and TRBJ1-6; the D gene is possibly TRBD1 (5 bases). Trimming pared 1 base from V and 8 bases from J, leaving 15 bases between. Germline V lookup: CDR1 SGHVS, CDR2 FQNEAQ. CDR3 length: 16 residues. The CDR3 spells CASSLVATGGDSPLHF. The CDR3 region has the DNA TGTGCCAGCAGCTTAGTTGCTACAGGCGGGGATTCACCCCTCCACTTT. Using reference TRBV7-8 and TRBJ1-6 for the parts outside the CDR3, the full variable domain is GAGVSQSPRYKVAKRGQDVALRCDPISGHVSLFWYQQALGQGPEFLTYFQNEAQLDKSGLPSDRFFAERPEGSVSTLKIQRTQQEDSAVYLCASSLVATGGDSPLHFGNGTRLTVT.

The chain carries TRBV19 and TRBJ1-3; D is perhaps TRBD1 (6 bases). Germline V gene data show CDR1 as LNHDA and CDR2 as SQIVND (reference sequence). Deletions cut 9 bases from V and 0 bases from J, with 9 bases between. This CDR3 has 13 amino acids. The CDR3 DNA is TGTGCCAGCCTAGGGGGCTCTGGAAACACCATATATTTT. Amino acids: CASLGGSGNTIYF.

This clonotype rates as medium-sized. The chain has TRBV19 and TRBJ2-7; TRBD2 might be the D (6 bases). The CDR3 sequence is 16 residues long. CDR1 and CDR2 from the germline V gene are LNHDA and SQIVND (reference sequence). V lost 1 base, J lost 5 bases, and 18 bases lay in between. The CDR3 region is CASSIGWGERVDEQYF. The CDR3 bases are TGTGCCAGTAGTATAGGGTGGGGGGAACGGGTCGACGAGCAGTACTTC.

This rearrangement joins TRBV29-1 to TRBJ1-1; a weak D match, TRBD1 (6 bases). V lost 2 bases and J lost 4, with 14 bases in between. CDR1 and CDR2 from the germline V gene are SQVTM and ANQGSEA. The CDR3 loop spans 14 amino acids. The chain's CDR3 is CSVEIQGRTTEAFF. The CDR3 DNA sequence: TGCAGCGTTGAAATACAGGGTAGGACCACTGAAGCTTTCTTT.

The chain joins TRBV6-2 or TRBV6-3 to TRBJ2-5; the D is unclear. The germline gives CDR1 MNHEY, CDR2 SVGEGT. The V end was cut by 0 bases, the J end by 5 bases, with 1 base between. The CDR3 spans 11 residues. The CDR3 sequence is CASSYSETQYF. The CDR3 bases are TGTGCCAGCAGTTACTCGGAGACCCAGTACTTC.

This clonotype is medium-sized (0.01 to 0.1%) by share. The J gene is TRBJ2-3, the V gene TRBV5-1; possibly TRBD2 for D (5 bases). The germline V gene has CDR1 SGHRS and CDR2 YFSETQ. V shed 4 bases and J shed 1 base, with 16 bases lying between them. The CDR3 has 16 amino acids. DNA for the CDR3: TGCGCCAGCAGCCCGGACCCTAGCTACGGCACAGATACGCAGTATTTT. It yields the protein CASSPDPSYGTDTQYF.

This clonotype was detected only a few times. The chain carries TRBV20-1 and TRBJ2-3; D may correspond to TRBD1 or TRBD2 (5 bases each). Trimming removed 4 bases from V and 2 bases from J, with 16 bases in between. There are 15 residues in the CDR3. Germline lookup yields CDR1 DFQATT and CDR2 SNEGSKA (reference sequence). The CDR3 protein is CSAKSRDGTTDTQYF. CDR3 nucleotide sequence: TGCAGTGCTAAATCCCGGGACGGAACCACAGATACGCAGTATTTT.